The 20 T cell receptor beta chains below were found in one sample sequenced in a study of metastatic and nonmetastatic thyroid tumors. MiXCR reprocessed the PCR reads for TCRdb. The sample carries 45,000 or so clones, less than 5% recorded once. All patients were treatment-naive before thyroid surgery. The sequenced sample consisted of blood. These receptors were obtained from a female donor with papillary thyroid cancer or a benign thyroid nodule (not recorded which). Some clones in this sample may be carry-over from other donors' samples.

The V and J genes are TRBV3-1 and TRBJ1-3; no reliable D call. The CDR3 contains 17 residues. The V end lost 3 bases, the J end lost 0 bases, and 15 bases lay between the germline ends. The germline gives CDR1 LGHDT, CDR2 YNNKEL (reference sequence). The CDR3 protein is CASSQNGRLTSGNTIYF. Here the CDR3 DNA reads TGTGCCAGCAGCCAGAATGGGAGACTGACCTCTGGAAACACCATATATTTT.

This clone was seen repeatedly, ten times or more. The chain combines TRBV7-6 with TRBJ1-1, with D possibly being TRBD1 (6 bases). The germline V and J ends were trimmed by 2 bases and 8 bases, with 9 bases remaining between them. This CDR3 spans 12 amino acids. The germline V gene has CDR1 SGHVS and CDR2 FNYEAQ. The CDR3 is CASSLKTGEAFF. In DNA, the CDR3 is TGTGCCAGCAGCTTAAAGACAGGAGAAGCTTTCTTT.

This clone has a handful of counts. The chain combines TRBV6-1 with TRBJ2-2, with no clear D. Trimming left V 6 bases short and J 0 bases short, with 8 bases between. There are 14 residues in the CDR3. Germline assignment: CDR1 MNHNS and CDR2 SASEGT. The CDR3 here is CASRTASNTGELFF. CDR3 in DNA: TGTGCCAGCAGGACGGCCTCGAACACCGGGGAGCTGTTTTTT.

This clone was counted a few times. A read error may be the cause here, since a much bigger clone is one base away. The rearrangement uses TRBV5-5 and TRBJ2-1, with D tentatively TRBD1 or TRBD2 (5 bases each). CDR3 size: 13 residues. Trimming left V 2 bases short and J 9 bases short, with 12 bases between. Germline V gene data show CDR1 as SGHKS and CDR2 as YYEKEE (reference sequence). The CDR3 loop is CASSFIGAVEQFF. CDR3 DNA sequence: TGTGCCAGCAGCTTTATCGGGGCGGTTGAGCAGTTCTTC.

This clone showed up just a few times. The germline gene is not matched at one end of the junction; a read error may be the cause. V usage is TRBV4-1 and J usage is TRBJ2-5; D is perhaps TRBD2 (6 bases). The germline CDR1 and CDR2 sequences are MGHRA and YSYEKL. This CDR3 is built from 15 residues. The CDR3 DNA reads as TGCGCCAGCAGCCCCCGGGACTGGGTTCAAGAGACCAAGTACTTC. Residues: CASSPRDWVQETKYF.

This clone was observed at least ten times. This chain connects TRBV20-1 to TRBJ2-2; D uncertain. The CDR3 spans 13 residues. V shed 4 bases and J shed 7 bases, with 13 bases lying between them. Per the germline V gene, CDR1 is DFQATT and CDR2 is SNEGSKA (reference sequence). CDR3 bases: TGCAGTGCTACCGCGGACGGTGGCGGGGAGCTGTTTTTT. It yields the protein CSATADGGGELFF.

This clone was seen a few times. CDR3 amino acids: CAIGTATTSFF. The CDR3 nucleotides are TGTGCCATCGGGACTGCCACGACCTCTTTCTTT. V gene TRBV6-2 or TRBV6-3 combines with J gene TRBJ1-1; D is perhaps TRBD1 (5 bases). This CDR3 contains 11 residues. CDR1 MNHEY and CDR2 SVGEGT come from the germline V gene. The V and J ends lost 10 bases and 12 bases respectively, with 18 bases between them.

The chain links TRBV6-2 or TRBV6-3 to TRBJ1-2; D gene ambiguous. Germline V gene data show CDR1 as MNHEY and CDR2 as SVGEGT. V gave up 6 bases and J gave up 3 bases, with 11 bases separating them. The CDR3 spans 13 residues. The CDR3 here is CASSIQRDYGYTF. CDR3 nucleotide sequence: TGTGCCAGCAGCATACAGCGGGACTATGGCTACACCTTC.

This clone appeared a few times. The V and J genes are TRBV6-5 and TRBJ1-2; D gene unclear. V shed 4 bases and J shed 8 bases, with 17 bases lying between them. Germline CDR1 reads MNHEY; CDR2 reads SVGAGI. CDR3 length equals 14 residues. CDR3 residues: CASSSPGRFWGYTF. Here the CDR3 DNA reads TGTGCCAGCAGTTCTCCGGGAAGGTTTTGGGGCTACACCTTC.

This clone showed up just a few times. One base away lies a much larger clone, so this may be a sequencing read error. In the same sample, other DNA sequences code for this CDR3. The chain is built from TRBV20-1 and TRBJ1-1; D is undetermined. Germline assignment: CDR1 DFQATT and CDR2 SNEGSKA (reference sequence). The CDR3 is made up of 13 amino acids. CDR3 bases: TGCAGTGCTAGATCCATCATGAACACTGAGGCTTTCTTT. Protein: CSARSIMNTEAFF.

A few counts support this clone. This sequence joins TRBV4-2 and TRBJ2-1, with 8 positions matching TRBD2. Germline V gene data show CDR1 as LGHNA and CDR2 as YNFKEQ. The CDR3 is made up of 16 amino acids. V trimming: 1 base; J trimming: 5 bases; junction bases outside the gene matches: 7. The CDR3 bases are TGTGCCAGCAGCCAAGTCGGGACTAGAGGAAACAATGAGCAGTTCTTC. Its protein is CASSQVGTRGNNEQFF.

Ten or more counts support this clone. Other DNA sequences in this sample translate to the same CDR3. This rearrangement joins TRBV5-4 to TRBJ2-2; 7 bases are shared with TRBD1. Germline values: CDR1 SGHNT, CDR2 YYREEE (reference sequence). This CDR3 comprises 15 residues. Unmatched junction bases numbered 12, after V lost 4 bases and J lost 9 bases. The CDR3 DNA is TGTGCCAGCAGCCGGGACAGCTCAACGGCCCGGGAGCTGTTTTTT. Protein: CASSRDSSTARELFF.

This clone was found many times. Being one base from a much bigger clone, this may be a read error. At the DNA level, this CDR3 is encoded by other sequences in the same sample as well. V usage is TRBV19 and J usage is TRBJ1-1, with D perhaps matching TRBD1 (5 bases). This CDR3 comprises 14 residues. The germline gives CDR1 LNHDA, CDR2 SQIVND (reference sequence). The CDR3 protein is CASSMGRMNTEAFF. The CDR3 DNA is TGTGCCAGTAGTATGGGACGAATGAACACTGAAGCCTTCTTT.

This clone was picked up many times. The V call is TRBV7-8, the J call TRBJ2-7; TRBD2 matches at 7 bases. CDR1 and CDR2 from the germline V gene are SGHVS and FQNEAQ. V was pared by 5 bases and J by 3 bases, with 10 bases of the junction left unmatched. The CDR3 extends over 15 amino acids. CDR3 sequence (DNA): TGTGCCAGCAGCCCTATGCCTAGCGGCAGCTACGAGCAGTACTTC. Translating it yields CASSPMPSGSYEQYF.

This clone was seen repeatedly, ten times or more. The rearrangement joins TRBV2 to TRBJ1-4, with D hard to call. V was clipped by 5 bases and J by 0 bases, with 10 bases between them. The germline V gene encodes CDR1 SNHLY and CDR2 FYNNEI. This CDR3 comprises 15 residues. CDR3 nucleotides: TGTGCCAGCAGTCCCGACTTTGCAACTAATGAAAAACTGTTTTTT. It is translated as CASSPDFATNEKLFF. The full variable domain, its missing parts supplied by reference TRBV2 and TRBJ1-4, is EPEVTQTPSHQVTQMGQEVILRCVPISNHLYFYWYRQILGQKVEFLVSFYNNEISEKSEIFDDQFSVERPDGSNFTLKIRSTKLEDSAMYFCASSPDFATNEKLFFGSGTQLSVL.

This clone was seen ten or more times. This chain joins TRBV2 and TRBJ2-1; 9 bases fit TRBD2. The trim removed 5 bases at V and 5 bases at J, leaving 4 bases unmatched. This CDR3 comprises 14 residues. Germline V gene data show CDR1 as SNHLY and CDR2 as FYNNEI. The DNA for the CDR3 is TGTGCCAGCAGTCGACTAGCGGAGCACAATGAGCAGTTCTTC. The encoded protein is CASSRLAEHNEQFF.

This clone was recorded at least ten times. The chain is built from TRBV19 and TRBJ2-3; either TRBD1 or TRBD2 may fit D (5 bases each). The CDR3 runs to 11 residues. V lost 7 bases to trimming and J lost 15 bases, with 17 bases between them. The germline V gene has CDR1 LNHDA and CDR2 SQIVND (reference sequence). The CDR3 DNA sequence: TGTGCCAGTACCCTCGGGACCTCTCGATATTTT. It codes for CASTLGTSRYF.

This clone occurred many times. The J gene is TRBJ2-1, the V gene TRBV5-1; D gene unclear. This CDR3 comprises 15 residues. V lost 2 bases to trimming and J lost 6 bases, with 15 bases between them. Germline CDR1 SGHRS, CDR2 YFSETQ. The CDR3 spells CASSFAGERTNEQFF. CDR3 in DNA: TGCGCCAGCAGCTTCGCAGGTGAGAGGACCAATGAGCAGTTCTTC.

This clone was picked up a small number of times. Being one base from a much bigger clone, this may be a read error. The chain is built from TRBV2 and TRBJ2-1, with 8 bases that match TRBD2. The CDR3 loop spans 17 amino acids. Per germline, CDR1 SNHLY and CDR2 FYNNEI. J was trimmed by 4 bases and V by 4 bases; bases with no gene match: 12. The CDR3 DNA reads as TGTGCCAGCAGTGCGGCGAGACTAGCGTGTTTGTACAATGAGCAGTTCTTC. This gives the protein CASSAARLACLYNEQFF.

CDR3 sequence reads: CASSLDGRGETQYF. The CDR3 DNA is TGTGCCAGCAGTTTAGATGGCAGGGGAGAGACCCAGTACTTC. The chain combines TRBV12-3 or TRBV12-4 with TRBJ2-5, with a possible D match to TRBD1 (6 bases). The length of the CDR3 is 14 residues. V was clipped by 1 base and J by 4 bases, with 10 bases between them.